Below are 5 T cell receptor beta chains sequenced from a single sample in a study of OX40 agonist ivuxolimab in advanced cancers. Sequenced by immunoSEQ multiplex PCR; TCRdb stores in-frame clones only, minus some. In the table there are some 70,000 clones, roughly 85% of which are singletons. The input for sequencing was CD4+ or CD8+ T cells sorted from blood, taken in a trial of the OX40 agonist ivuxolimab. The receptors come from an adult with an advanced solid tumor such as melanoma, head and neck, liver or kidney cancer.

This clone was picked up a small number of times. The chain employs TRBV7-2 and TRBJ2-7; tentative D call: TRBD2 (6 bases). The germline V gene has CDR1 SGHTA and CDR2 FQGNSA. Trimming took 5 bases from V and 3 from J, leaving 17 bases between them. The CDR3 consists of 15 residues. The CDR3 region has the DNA TGTGCCAGCAGCACACAAGCGGGCCTAGACTACGAGCAGTACTTC. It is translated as CASSTQAGLDYEQYF. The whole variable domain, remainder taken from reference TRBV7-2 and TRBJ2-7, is GAGVSQSPSNKVTEKGKDVELRCDPISGHTALYWYRQSLGQGLEFLIYFQGNSAPDKSGLPSDRFSAERTGGSVSTLTIQRTQQEDSAVYLCASSTQAGLDYEQYFGPGTRLTVT.

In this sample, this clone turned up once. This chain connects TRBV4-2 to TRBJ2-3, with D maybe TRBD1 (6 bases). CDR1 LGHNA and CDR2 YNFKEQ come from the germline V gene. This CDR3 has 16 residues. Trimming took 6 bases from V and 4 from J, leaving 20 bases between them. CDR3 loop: CASSLSTGSGADTQYF. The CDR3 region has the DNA TGTGCCAGCAGTCTATCTACAGGGAGTGGGGCAGATACGCAGTATTTT.

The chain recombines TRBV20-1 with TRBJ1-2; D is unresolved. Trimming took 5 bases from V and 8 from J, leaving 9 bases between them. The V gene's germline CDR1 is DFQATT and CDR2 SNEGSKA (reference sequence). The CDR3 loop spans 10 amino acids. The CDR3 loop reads CSAAQRGYTF. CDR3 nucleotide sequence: TGCAGTGCTGCCCAACGAGGCTACACCTTC.

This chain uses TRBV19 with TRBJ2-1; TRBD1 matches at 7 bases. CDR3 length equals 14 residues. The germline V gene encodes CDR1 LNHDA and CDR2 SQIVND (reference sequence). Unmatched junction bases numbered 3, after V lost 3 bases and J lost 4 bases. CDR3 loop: CASSIPGQYNEQFF. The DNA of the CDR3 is TGTGCCAGTAGTATCCCGGGACAGTACAATGAGCAGTTCTTC.

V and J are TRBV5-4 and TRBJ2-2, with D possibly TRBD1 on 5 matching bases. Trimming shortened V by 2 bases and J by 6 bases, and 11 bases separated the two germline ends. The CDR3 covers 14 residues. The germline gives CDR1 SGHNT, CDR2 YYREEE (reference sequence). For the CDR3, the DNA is TGTGCCAGCAGCTTTAGCAGGGCCGCCGGGGAGCTGTTTTTT. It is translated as CASSFSRAAGELFF.